This is a list of T cell receptor beta chains from one sample in a study of CD8+CD57+ T cells in acquired aplastic anemia. MiXCR, applied by TCRdb to the reads, yields one record per CDR3 protein. The sample includes roughly 180,000 distinct CDR3 sequences, 48% of them seen just once. The material sequenced was sorted CD4+, CD8+, or CD8+CD57+ T cells (not recorded which) from PBMCs. Receptors originate from a human donor with aplastic anemia. Both conserved end residues are trimmed from each CDR3.

v_call: TRBV11-2; j_call: TRBJ2-7; cdr3_aa: ASSLQTNSRVSEQY
v_call: TRBV29-1; j_call: TRBJ1-1; cdr3_aa: SVGAGWGMNTEAF
v_call: TRBV6-5; j_call: TRBJ1-6; cdr3_aa: ASSSSGGVNSPLH
v_call: TRBV7-9; j_call: TRBJ1-6; cdr3_aa: ASSLGGIGDSPLH
v_call: TRBV4-1; j_call: TRBJ1-5; cdr3_aa: ASSQETGSWSQH
v_call: TRBV9; j_call: TRBJ2-7; cdr3_aa: ASSVGSASYEQY
v_call: TRBV11-1; j_call: TRBJ2-1; cdr3_aa: AKPDGQGARNEQF
v_call: TRBV20-1; j_call: TRBJ1-1; cdr3_aa: SAEDRGRVDTEAF
v_call: TRBV5-4; j_call: TRBJ2-3; cdr3_aa: ASSLRTRAVTDTQY
v_call: TRBV19; j_call: TRBJ2-7; cdr3_aa: ASSLNRLSYEQY
v_call: TRBV29-1; j_call: TRBJ2-7; cdr3_aa: SLGAGGSSYEQY
v_call: TRBV5-8; j_call: TRBJ1-1; cdr3_aa: ASSQEEVPEAF
v_call: TRBV7-9; j_call: TRBJ2-7; cdr3_aa: ASSLSGSYEQY
v_call: TRBV11-2; j_call: TRBJ2-7; cdr3_aa: ASSLTLGSGGDDEQY
v_call: TRBV7-9; j_call: TRBJ2-3; cdr3_aa: ATRPPHTDTQY
v_call: TRBV10-3; j_call: TRBJ1-6; cdr3_aa: AISETGQGNSPLH
v_call: TRBV25-1; j_call: TRBJ2-1; cdr3_aa: ASRNAGTSGIKGEQF
v_call: TRBV15; j_call: TRBJ2-7; cdr3_aa: ATSREEGRSSYEQY
v_call: TRBV6-1; j_call: TRBJ2-5; cdr3_aa: ASSELGVLKETQY
v_call: TRBV2; j_call: TRBJ2-1; cdr3_aa: TSSELHNEQF
v_call: TRBV15; j_call: TRBJ1-1; cdr3_aa: ATSRDPRTDTEAF
v_call: TRBV6-1; j_call: TRBJ1-2; cdr3_aa: ASTSREGKGYT
v_call: TRBV7-6; j_call: TRBJ2-3; cdr3_aa: ASSLGHHISTDTQY
v_call: TRBV11-3; j_call: TRBJ2-7; cdr3_aa: ASSLVGTVSYEQY
v_call: TRBV20-1; j_call: TRBJ2-3; cdr3_aa: SAPPGGGADTQY
v_call: TRBV10-3; j_call: TRBJ2-1; cdr3_aa: SAMDRRGLNEQF
v_call: TRBV2; j_call: TRBJ1-3; cdr3_aa: ASSDASGNTIY
v_call: TRBV14; j_call: TRBJ1-2; cdr3_aa: ASSQAARGGNGYT
v_call: TRBV25-1; j_call: TRBJ2-2; cdr3_aa: ASSVTVFTGELF
v_call: TRBV7-8; j_call: TRBJ2-2; cdr3_aa: ASSAYLPTNTGELF
v_call: TRBV4-1; j_call: TRBJ1-4; cdr3_aa: ASSQENRGLRGGEKLS
v_call: TRBV15; j_call: TRBJ2-5; cdr3_aa: AIRDRTETQY
v_call: TRBV11-2; j_call: TRBJ1-1; cdr3_aa: ASSLIPEQPNTEAF
v_call: TRBV9; j_call: TRBJ2-1; cdr3_aa: ASSVDRGEQF
v_call: TRBV4-1; j_call: TRBJ1-3; cdr3_aa: ASSLGVLGRGNTIY
v_call: TRBV7-3; j_call: TRBJ2-7; cdr3_aa: ASSLRRDGDEQY
v_call: TRBV5-1; j_call: TRBJ2-5; cdr3_aa: ASSHSGQGGQETQY
v_call: TRBV2; j_call: TRBJ2-7; cdr3_aa: ASSPMAGEQY
v_call: TRBV10-3; j_call: TRBJ1-2; cdr3_aa: AISPPEAGGDYGYT
v_call: TRBV6-4; j_call: TRBJ2-1; cdr3_aa: ASSLTGNNEQF
v_call: TRBV20-1; j_call: TRBJ2-7; cdr3_aa: SASLAGGHEQY
v_call: TRBV28; j_call: TRBJ2-1; cdr3_aa: ASSLQGQGRDEQF
v_call: TRBV7-2; j_call: TRBJ1-2; cdr3_aa: ASSQDRGRGYT
v_call: TRBV19; j_call: TRBJ1-5; cdr3_aa: ASTSRGQGQGSNQPQH
v_call: TRBV20-1; j_call: TRBJ1-1; cdr3_aa: SARSGSTEAF
v_call: TRBV20-1; j_call: TRBJ1-4; cdr3_aa: SAAAGSKEG
v_call: TRBV7-9; j_call: TRBJ2-1; cdr3_aa: ASSHSVNEQF
v_call: TRBV10-2; j_call: TRBJ2-7; cdr3_aa: ASSESGRLAEQY
v_call: TRBV7-2; j_call: TRBJ1-1; cdr3_aa: ASSLTGRGNTEAF
v_call: TRBV7-9; j_call: TRBJ2-2; cdr3_aa: ASTRDYHIQSGGELF
v_call: TRBV15; j_call: TRBJ2-7; cdr3_aa: ATSRAPRQGARYEQY
v_call: TRBV2; j_call: TRBJ2-4; cdr3_aa: ASTRTSGGRNIQY
v_call: TRBV20-1; j_call: TRBJ2-1; cdr3_aa: SARTLAGGGPKGQF
v_call: TRBV20-1; j_call: TRBJ2-1; cdr3_aa: SASYGSSGGRSYNEQF
v_call: TRBV6-1; j_call: TRBJ1-2; cdr3_aa: ASNSGTGVGAGYGYT
v_call: TRBV12-3/TRBV12-4; j_call: TRBJ2-3; cdr3_aa: ASIPRVAGADTQY
v_call: TRBV20-1; j_call: TRBJ2-7; cdr3_aa: SALRDGTYEQY
v_call: TRBV2; j_call: TRBJ1-5; cdr3_aa: ASSDYDTPA
v_call: TRBV24-1; j_call: TRBJ1-3; cdr3_aa: ATSYGNAIY